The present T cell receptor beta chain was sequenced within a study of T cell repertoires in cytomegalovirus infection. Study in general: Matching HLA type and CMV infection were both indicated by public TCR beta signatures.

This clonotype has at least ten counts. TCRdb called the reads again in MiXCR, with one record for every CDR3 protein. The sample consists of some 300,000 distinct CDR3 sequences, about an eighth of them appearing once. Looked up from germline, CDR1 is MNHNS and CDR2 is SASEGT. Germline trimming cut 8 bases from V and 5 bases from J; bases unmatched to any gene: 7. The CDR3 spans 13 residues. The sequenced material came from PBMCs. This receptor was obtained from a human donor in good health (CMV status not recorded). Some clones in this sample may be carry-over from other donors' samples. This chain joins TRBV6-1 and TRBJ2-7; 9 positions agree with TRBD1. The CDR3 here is CASRTGEGDEQYF. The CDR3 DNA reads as TGTGCCAGCCGGACAGGGGAAGGGGACGAGCAGTACTTC.